Listed here is a single T cell receptor beta chain. This specimen belongs to a study of T cell responses to AZD1222 COVID-19 vaccine. The V gene lost 4 bases and the J gene lost 4 bases, with 14 bases spanning the gap. In germline, CDR1 is LNHDA, CDR2 SQIVND (reference sequence). CDR3 length: 14 amino acids. Clones were sequenced by immunoSEQ multiplex PCR, and TCRdb holds only the in-frame ones, with some missing. The sample shows approximately 140,000 clones, just over 90% of them seen only once. This sample comprised peripheral blood, obtained on day 0 of AZD1222 vaccination. The sequence was obtained from an adult in good health. The gene calls are TRBV19 and TRBJ2-7; no definite D call. The CDR3 DNA follows: TGTGCCAGTAGTAAAGGGCAGCTACTTTACGAGCAGTACTTC. Its translation: CASSKGQLLYEQYF.